These 28 T cell receptor beta chains were sequenced from one sample in a study of T-cell memory formation after mild COVID-19. MiXCR was run by TCRdb on the 5' RACE reads, yielding one entry per CDR3 protein. Of roughly 250,000 distinct CDR3 sequences in the sample, about 15% are singletons; the top ten hold approximately 3.5%. The sample taken for sequencing was PBMCs or a T cell subset sorted from them (not recorded which). Receptor source: a man younger than 30 who had mild COVID-19 (a few samples of this study predate the infection). Cell type and time point are not known.

The chain carries TRBV6-2 or TRBV6-3 and TRBJ2-1; 15 nucleotides line up with TRBD2. The CDR3 length is 18 residues. Germline loops: CDR1 MNHEY, CDR2 SVGEGT. J gave up 5 bases and V 6 bases, and 11 bases lay outside the gene matches. The CDR3 reads CASSRQGLAGGPNNEQFF. For the CDR3, the DNA is TGTGCCAGCAGCCGACAGGGACTAGCGGGGGGACCCAACAATGAGCAGTTCTTC.

This chain connects TRBV27 to TRBJ1-1; TRBD1 aligns across 7 bases. The V and J ends lost 2 bases and 6 bases, in that order; junction bases with no gene match: 9. The V gene's germline CDR1 is MNHEY and CDR2 SMNVEV (reference sequence). CDR3 length: 15 amino acids. The DNA for the CDR3 is TGTGCCAGCAGTTTACTGGGCCAGGGGGACTCTGAAGCTTTCTTT. Residues: CASSLLGQGDSEAFF.

The gene calls are TRBV7-6 and TRBJ2-2; D may be TRBD2 (6 bases). Deletions cut 5 bases from V and 3 bases from J, with 16 bases between. This CDR3 has 16 residues. CDR1 SGHVS and CDR2 FNYEAQ come from the germline V gene. The CDR3 nucleotides read TGTGCCAGCAGCCCTCAGACCGGGGGAGACACCGGGGAGCTGTTTTTT. Its protein product is CASSPQTGGDTGELFF.

The rearrangement links TRBV18 to TRBJ1-2; weak D call: TRBD1 (6 bases). Germline CDR1 KGHSH, CDR2 LQKENI. This CDR3 is 15 amino acids long. Trimming shortened V by 5 bases and J by 0 bases, and 13 bases separated the two germline ends. CDR3 nucleotide sequence: TGTGCCAGCTCATTTTCCCGGGACACTAACTATGGCTACACCTTC. This sequence encodes CASSFSRDTNYGYTF. The full variable domain, with the rest looked up from reference TRBV18 and TRBJ1-2, is NAGVMQNPRHLVRRRGQEARLRCSPMKGHSHVYWYRQLPEEGLKFMVYLQKENIIDESGMPKERFSAEFPKEGPSILRIQQVVRGDSAAYFCASSFSRDTNYGYTFGSGTRLTVV.

This sequence joins TRBV5-1 and TRBJ2-2, with no clear D. Germline CDR1 and CDR2: SGHRS and YFSETQ. This CDR3 is 14 amino acids long. V lost 0 bases and J 6 bases, leaving 9 bases between the germline ends. The CDR3 reads CASSLGVLPGELFF. DNA for the CDR3: TGCGCCAGCAGCTTGGGGGTTCTCCCCGGGGAGCTGTTTTTT.

The V call is TRBV4-3, the J call TRBJ1-3; 8 bases line up with TRBD1. Losses at the gene ends were 1 base for V and 5 bases for J; bases not matched to a gene: 4. This CDR3 comprises 15 residues. Germline V gives CDR1 LGHNA, CDR2 YSLEER. The CDR3 nucleotides are TGCGCCAGCAGCCAAGGGTGGACAGGGAGAAACACCATATATTTT. Amino acid sequence: CASSQGWTGRNTIYF.

There are many counts of this clonotype. J is TRBJ2-2 and V is TRBV6-2 or TRBV6-3; 7 nucleotides match TRBD2. CDR1 and CDR2 from the germline V gene are MNHEY and SVGEGT. Trimming at V came to 8 bases and at J to 10 bases, leaving 1 base not matched to a gene. The CDR3 is 10 residues long. CDR3 protein: CASGRVELFF. The CDR3 DNA follows: TGTGCCAGCGGGAGGGTGGAGCTGTTTTTT.

V and J are TRBV29-1 and TRBJ2-5; weak D call: TRBD2 (5 bases). In germline, CDR1 is SQVTM, CDR2 ANQGSEA. Trimming removed 6 bases at V and 0 bases at J, with 8 bases between. This CDR3 is built from 12 residues. The CDR3 DNA reads TGCAGCGTCCAGCGGAACCAAGAGACCCAGTACTTC. This gives the protein CSVQRNQETQYF.

The rearrangement uses TRBV7-2 and TRBJ2-4; the match to TRBD2 covers 14 bases. J was trimmed by 8 bases and V by 4 bases; bases with no gene match: 1. The CDR3 contains 14 residues. Per germline, CDR1 SGHTA and CDR2 FQGNSA. The CDR3: CASSSGLAGDIQYF. CDR3 sequence (DNA): TGTGCCAGCAGCTCGGGACTAGCGGGAGACATTCAGTACTTC.

The sample holds many counts of this clonotype. The chain recombines TRBV4-2 with TRBJ2-1; 13 bases line up with TRBD2. The CDR3 sequence is 15 residues long. The V gene end was trimmed by 3 bases and the J gene end by 6 bases; junction bases not matched to a gene: 2. In germline, CDR1 is LGHNA, CDR2 YNFKEQ. CDR3: CASSQGLAGLNEQFF. The DNA of the CDR3 is TGTGCCAGCAGCCAGGGACTAGCGGGACTCAATGAGCAGTTCTTC.

This clonotype was recorded only once. The rearrangement links TRBV5-1 to TRBJ1-1; D is undetermined. Germline lookup yields CDR1 SGHRS and CDR2 YFSETQ. The CDR3 is 14 amino acids. The germline V and J ends were trimmed by 3 bases and 4 bases, with 13 bases remaining between them. CDR3 coding DNA: TGCGCCAGCAGCTCCGGGTCGGGGAGCACTGAAGCTTTCTTT. The encoded protein is CASSSGSGSTEAFF.

This sequence joins TRBV20-1 and TRBJ2-3; 9 bases fit TRBD2. Germline CDR1 and CDR2: DFQATT and SNEGSKA (reference sequence). J lost 5 bases, V lost 3 bases, and 6 bases had no gene match. The CDR3 contains 14 residues. The CDR3 reads CSARPSGAIDTQYF. DNA for the CDR3: TGCAGTGCTAGGCCTAGCGGGGCCATAGATACGCAGTATTTT.

In its sample, this clonotype was seen a few times. The V gene is TRBV7-2, the J gene TRBJ1-2; D is ambiguous. The CDR3 totals 13 residues. V was shortened by 5 bases and J by 8 bases, with 15 bases between the two germline ends. CDR1 and CDR2 from the germline V gene are SGHTA and FQGNSA. CDR3 sequence reads: CASSTAFLLGYTF. CDR3 in DNA: TGTGCCAGCAGCACCGCTTTTCTATTGGGCTACACCTTC. Filled out from reference TRBV7-2 and TRBJ1-2, the complete variable domain reads GAGVSQSPSNKVTEKGKDVELRCDPISGHTALYWYRQSLGQGLEFLIYFQGNSAPDKSGLPSDRFSAERTGGSVSTLTIQRTQQEDSAVYLCASSTAFLLGYTFGSGTRLTVV.

The chain combines TRBV6-2 or TRBV6-3 with TRBJ1-1, with TRBD1 matching 10 bases. This CDR3 is 15 amino acids long. The junction had 8 bases not matched to a gene; V was cut back by 5 bases and J by 5 bases. CDR1 and CDR2 from the germline V gene are MNHEY and SVGEGT. CDR3 nucleotide sequence: TGTGCCAGCAGTGAACGGACAGGGGGTGTTACTGAAGCTTTCTTT. Encoded protein: CASSERTGGVTEAFF.

This clonotype has only a few counts. V gene TRBV20-1 combines with J gene TRBJ2-3, with D perhaps being TRBD1 or TRBD2 (5 bases each). Germline CDR1 reads DFQATT; CDR2 reads SNEGSKA (reference sequence). The CDR3 consists of 15 residues. V lost 1 base and J lost 0, with 11 bases in between. The CDR3, as DNA: TGCAGTGCTAGAGCCCCCGGGACCAGCACAGATACGCAGTATTTT. Its protein is CSARAPGTSTDTQYF.

The sample holds a few counts of this clonotype. The rearrangement joins TRBV7-2 to TRBJ2-7; D is perhaps TRBD1 (6 bases). V dropped 1 base and J dropped 2 bases, with 18 bases sitting between them. CDR1 SGHTA and CDR2 FQGNSA come from the germline V gene. The CDR3 spans 17 residues. CDR3: CASSLVGVPGAPYEQYF. For the CDR3, the DNA is TGTGCCAGCAGCTTAGTCGGAGTGCCAGGGGCCCCCTACGAGCAGTACTTC.

The chain uses TRBV5-1 and TRBJ2-5, with D maybe TRBD1 (5 bases). Germline V gene data show CDR1 as SGHRS and CDR2 as YFSETQ. V shed 2 bases and J shed 2 bases, with 10 bases lying between them. This CDR3 is built from 14 residues. The CDR3 sequence: CASSFNQGQETQYF. As DNA, the CDR3 is TGCGCCAGCAGCTTCAACCAGGGTCAAGAGACCCAGTACTTC. Looking up the rest from reference TRBV5-1 and TRBJ2-5 gives the full variable domain: KAGVTQTPRYLIKTRGQQVTLSCSPISGHRSVSWYQQTPGQGLQFLFEYFSETQRNKGNFPGRFSGRQFSNSRSEMNVSTLELGDSALYLCASSFNQGQETQYFGPGTRLLVL.

The chain carries TRBV4-1 and TRBJ2-2, with 7 positions matching TRBD2. The germline V gene encodes CDR1 MGHRA and CDR2 YSYEKL. V shed 5 bases, J shed 5 bases, and the junction held 5 bases outside the gene matches. The CDR3 is 14 residues long. CDR3 sequence reads: CASSSRDYTGELFF. The CDR3 DNA follows: TGCGCCAGCAGCTCCCGGGACTATACCGGGGAGCTGTTTTTT.

This chain uses TRBV2 with TRBJ2-3, with D maybe TRBD2 (6 bases). This CDR3 has 16 amino acids. With 5 bases removed from V and 0 bases from J, the gap between germline ends came to 15 bases. Germline values: CDR1 SNHLY, CDR2 FYNNEI. The CDR3 region has the DNA TGTGCCAGCAGTCACAGGAGGGGTTCTAGCACAGATACGCAGTATTTT. Translating gives CASSHRRGSSTDTQYF.

This clonotype occurred many times. The rearrangement links TRBV12-3 or TRBV12-4 to TRBJ2-7, with 10 bases lining up with TRBD2. J gave up 1 base and V 3 bases, and 0 bases lay outside the gene matches. There are 14 residues in the CDR3. CDR3 nucleotides: TGTGCCAGCAGTTTTAGCGGGGGGTCCTACGAGCAGTACTTC. Residues: CASSFSGGSYEQYF.

This chain uses TRBV3-1 with TRBJ2-3, with 13 positions matching TRBD2. J gave up 8 bases and V 5 bases, and 1 base lay outside the gene matches. CDR1 and CDR2 from the germline V gene are LGHDT and YNNKEL (reference sequence). The length of the CDR3 is 13 residues. CDR3: CASSGLAGATQYF. The CDR3 nucleotides are TGTGCCAGCAGCGGACTAGCGGGGGCTACGCAGTATTTT.

This sequence joins TRBV7-8 and TRBJ2-7; 10 bases fit TRBD1. The CDR3 extends over 14 amino acids. Looked up from germline, CDR1 is SGHVS and CDR2 is FQNEAQ. The J segment lost 6 bases and the V segment lost 6 bases, leaving 8 bases of the junction unmatched. CDR3 in amino acids: CASSSQTGGLEQYF. The CDR3 DNA reads TGTGCCAGCAGTTCCCAGACAGGGGGCCTCGAGCAGTACTTC.

For the CDR3, the DNA is TGTGCCAGCAGTCTATCGGGGCTGTACGAGCAGTACTTC. It yields the protein CASSLSGLYEQYF. The V gene is TRBV6-2 or TRBV6-3, the J gene TRBJ2-7, with D possibly being TRBD1 or TRBD2 (5 bases each). The CDR3 length is 13 residues. Per the germline V gene, CDR1 is MNHEY and CDR2 is SVGEGT. Trimming removed 5 bases at V and 4 bases at J, with 12 bases between.

The J gene is TRBJ1-5, the V gene TRBV6-1; the match to TRBD1 covers 11 bases. CDR1 and CDR2 from the germline V gene are MNHNS and SASEGT. Germline trimming cut 6 bases from V and 6 bases from J; bases unmatched to any gene: 10. The CDR3 has 16 amino acids. CDR3 sequence: CASSRTGGAPGQPQHF. The CDR3 DNA reads as TGTGCCAGCAGCAGGACAGGGGGCGCCCCCGGTCAGCCCCAGCATTTT.

This clonotype was seen a few times. This chain connects TRBV6-2 or TRBV6-3 to TRBJ1-1; no reliable D call. This CDR3 comprises 11 residues. Trimming left V 6 bases short and J 6 bases short, with 8 bases between. CDR1 is MNHEY, CDR2 SVGEGT, per germline. This CDR3 is CASRVGPEAFF. The DNA of the CDR3 is TGTGCCAGCAGGGTCGGGCCTGAAGCTTTCTTT.

The V call is TRBV5-1, the J call TRBJ2-7; TRBD1 agrees at 9 bases. CDR3 length: 16 amino acids. V lost 0 bases and J lost 0; bases outside the gene matches: 4. The germline CDR1 and CDR2 sequences are SGHRS and YFSETQ. CDR3 protein: CASSLAGTGFSYEQYF. The CDR3 DNA reads TGCGCCAGCAGCTTGGCCGGGACAGGGTTCTCCTACGAGCAGTACTTC.

The chain carries TRBV4-3 and TRBJ2-6, with D unresolved. Germline CDR1 is LGHNA and CDR2 is YSLEER. Trimming took 0 bases from V and 4 from J, leaving 4 bases between them. CDR3 size: 14 residues. CDR3 loop: CASSQEYGANVLTF. In nucleotides, the CDR3 is TGCGCCAGCAGCCAAGAGTACGGGGCCAACGTCCTGACTTTC.

The V call is TRBV10-3, the J call TRBJ2-3, with D unresolved. Between the trimmed V and J ends, which lost 3 bases and 0 bases, there was a span of 4 bases. Germline V CDR1 and CDR2: ENHRY, SYGVKD. The CDR3 is made up of 13 amino acids. The DNA of the CDR3 is TGTGCCATCAGTGATTCTAGCACAGATACGCAGTATTTT. This gives the protein CAISDSSTDTQYF.